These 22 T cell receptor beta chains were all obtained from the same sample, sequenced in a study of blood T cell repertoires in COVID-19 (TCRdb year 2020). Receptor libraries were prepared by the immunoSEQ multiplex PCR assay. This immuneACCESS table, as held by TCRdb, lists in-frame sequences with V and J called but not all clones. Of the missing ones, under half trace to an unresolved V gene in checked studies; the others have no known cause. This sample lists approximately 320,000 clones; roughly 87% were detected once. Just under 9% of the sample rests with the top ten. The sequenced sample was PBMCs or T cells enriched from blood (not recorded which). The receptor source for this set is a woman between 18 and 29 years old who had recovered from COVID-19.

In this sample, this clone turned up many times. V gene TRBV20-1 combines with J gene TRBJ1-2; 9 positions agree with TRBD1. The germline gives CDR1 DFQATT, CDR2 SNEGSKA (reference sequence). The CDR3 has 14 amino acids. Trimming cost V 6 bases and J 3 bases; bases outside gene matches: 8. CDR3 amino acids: CSASSGQGDYGYTF. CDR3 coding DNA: TGCAGTGCGAGTTCGGGACAGGGAGACTATGGCTACACCTTC.

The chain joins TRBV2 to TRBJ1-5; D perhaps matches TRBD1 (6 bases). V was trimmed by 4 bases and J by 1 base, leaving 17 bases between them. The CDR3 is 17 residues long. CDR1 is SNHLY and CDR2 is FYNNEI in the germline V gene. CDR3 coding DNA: TGTGCCAGCAGTGGAGGACTGGGGACAATAAGCAATCAGCCCCAGCATTTT. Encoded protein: CASSGGLGTISNQPQHF.

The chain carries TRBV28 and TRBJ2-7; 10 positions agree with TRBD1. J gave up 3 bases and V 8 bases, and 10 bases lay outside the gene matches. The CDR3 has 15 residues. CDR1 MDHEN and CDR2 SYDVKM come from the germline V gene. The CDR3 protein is CASFRVTGGFYEQYF. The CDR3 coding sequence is TGTGCCAGCTTCAGGGTGACAGGGGGCTTCTACGAGCAGTACTTC.

The CDR3 bases are TGTGCCAGTAGTAAGTCCAGGGCATCCTACGAGCAGTACTTC. Protein: CASSKSRASYEQYF. The rearrangement uses TRBV19 and TRBJ2-7, with D possibly TRBD1 on 5 matching bases. V lost 4 bases and J 1 base, leaving 11 bases between the germline ends. Germline CDR1 is LNHDA and CDR2 is SQIVND (reference sequence). The CDR3 spans 14 residues.

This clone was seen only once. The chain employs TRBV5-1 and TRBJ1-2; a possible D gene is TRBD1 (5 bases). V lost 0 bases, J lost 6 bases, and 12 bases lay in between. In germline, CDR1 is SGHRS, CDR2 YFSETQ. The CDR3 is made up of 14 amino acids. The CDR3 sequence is CASSLALGRDGYTF. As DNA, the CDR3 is TGCGCCAGCAGCTTGGCCTTGGGCAGGGATGGCTACACCTTC.

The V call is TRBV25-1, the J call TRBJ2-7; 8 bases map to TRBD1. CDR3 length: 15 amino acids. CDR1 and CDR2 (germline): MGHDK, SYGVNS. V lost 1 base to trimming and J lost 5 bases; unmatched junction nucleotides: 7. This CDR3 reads CASSESRTGRNEQYF. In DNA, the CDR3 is TGTGCCAGCAGTGAATCTCGGACAGGGCGGAACGAGCAGTACTTC.

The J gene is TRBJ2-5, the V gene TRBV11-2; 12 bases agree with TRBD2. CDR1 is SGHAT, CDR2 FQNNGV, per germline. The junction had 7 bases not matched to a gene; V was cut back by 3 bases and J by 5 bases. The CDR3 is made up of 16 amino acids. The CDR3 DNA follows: TGTGCCAGCAGCTTTACTAGCGGGGGGACAGGGGAGACCCAGTACTTC. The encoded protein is CASSFTSGGTGETQYF.

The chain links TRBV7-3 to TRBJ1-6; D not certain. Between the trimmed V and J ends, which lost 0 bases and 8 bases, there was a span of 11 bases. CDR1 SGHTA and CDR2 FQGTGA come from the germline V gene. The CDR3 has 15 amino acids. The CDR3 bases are TGTGCCAGCAGCTTAACTGGGAGTGGGGATTCACCCCTCCACTTT. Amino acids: CASSLTGSGDSPLHF.

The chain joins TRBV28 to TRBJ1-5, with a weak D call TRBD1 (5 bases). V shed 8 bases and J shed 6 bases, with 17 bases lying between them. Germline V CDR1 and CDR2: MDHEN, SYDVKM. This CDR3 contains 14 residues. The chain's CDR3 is CASDRVGGFQPQHF. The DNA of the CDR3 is TGTGCCAGCGATCGGGTGGGGGGTTTTCAGCCCCAGCATTTT.

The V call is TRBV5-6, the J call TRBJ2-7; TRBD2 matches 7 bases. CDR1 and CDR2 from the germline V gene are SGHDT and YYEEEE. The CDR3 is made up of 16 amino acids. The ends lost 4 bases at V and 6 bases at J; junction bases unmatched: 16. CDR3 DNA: TGTGCCAGCAGCCCTGGGGAGGGCCTCTCGGTGGGCGAGCAGTACTTC. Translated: CASSPGEGLSVGEQYF.

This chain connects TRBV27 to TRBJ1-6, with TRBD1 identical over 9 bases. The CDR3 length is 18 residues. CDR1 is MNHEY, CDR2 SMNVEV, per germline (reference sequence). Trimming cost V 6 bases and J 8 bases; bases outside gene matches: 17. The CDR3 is CASSRTSTGGSKDSPLHF. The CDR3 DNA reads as TGTGCCAGCAGCCGAACTTCGACAGGGGGAAGCAAGGATTCACCCCTCCACTTT.

DNA for the CDR3: TGTGCCAGCAGCTTAACAGACAGGGGACCCTACGAGCAGTACTTC. Its protein is CASSLTDRGPYEQYF. V gene TRBV11-2 combines with J gene TRBJ2-7, with TRBD1 identical over 8 bases. V was clipped by 2 bases and J by 2 bases; unmatched bases: 5. The CDR3 has 15 amino acids. Germline V gene sequence: CDR1 SGHAT, CDR2 FQNNGV.

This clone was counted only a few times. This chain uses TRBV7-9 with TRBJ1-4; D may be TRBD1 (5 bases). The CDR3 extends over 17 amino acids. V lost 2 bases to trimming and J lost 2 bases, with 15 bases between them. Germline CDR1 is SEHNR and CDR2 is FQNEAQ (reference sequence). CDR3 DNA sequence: TGTGCCAGCAGCTTATCCGGCCGGACAAGCACTAATGAAAAACTGTTTTTT. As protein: CASSLSGRTSTNEKLFF.

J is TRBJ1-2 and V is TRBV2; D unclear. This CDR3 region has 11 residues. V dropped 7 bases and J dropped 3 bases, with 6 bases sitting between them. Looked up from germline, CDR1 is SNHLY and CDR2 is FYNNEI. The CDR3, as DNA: TGTGCCAGCACAACTGACTATGGCTACACCTTC. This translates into CASTTDYGYTF.

The CDR3 sequence: CASGRGGYGYTF. In DNA, the CDR3 is TGTGCCAGCGGGAGGGGGGGCTATGGCTACACCTTC. The genes are TRBV27 and TRBJ1-2; possible D gene TRBD1, 6 bases. The CDR3 is 12 residues long. The ends were cut back, 8 bases at V and 4 bases at J, with 11 bases in the middle. Per germline, CDR1 MNHEY and CDR2 SMNVEV (reference sequence).

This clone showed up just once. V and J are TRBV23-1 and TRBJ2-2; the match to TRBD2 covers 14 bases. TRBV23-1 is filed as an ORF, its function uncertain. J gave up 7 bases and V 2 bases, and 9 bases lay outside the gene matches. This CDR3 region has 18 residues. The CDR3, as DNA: TGCGCCAGCAGTCAAGCCGAGACTAGCGGGGGGGCCCTCGGGGAGCTGTTTTTT. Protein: CASSQAETSGGALGELFF.

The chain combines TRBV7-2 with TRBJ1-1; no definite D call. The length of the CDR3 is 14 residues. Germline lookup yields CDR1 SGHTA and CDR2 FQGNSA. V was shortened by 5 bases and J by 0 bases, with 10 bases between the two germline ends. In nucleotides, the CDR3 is TGTGCCAGCAGCCAGGACGGGGTGAACACTGAAGCTTTCTTT. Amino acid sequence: CASSQDGVNTEAFF.

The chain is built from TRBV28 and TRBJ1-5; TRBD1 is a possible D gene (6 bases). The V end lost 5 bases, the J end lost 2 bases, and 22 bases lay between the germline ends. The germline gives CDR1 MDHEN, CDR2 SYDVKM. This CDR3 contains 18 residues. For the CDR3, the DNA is TGTGCCAGCAGTCCCATACATACAGGGACGGTGGGCAATCAGCCCCAGCATTTT. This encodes CASSPIHTGTVGNQPQHF.

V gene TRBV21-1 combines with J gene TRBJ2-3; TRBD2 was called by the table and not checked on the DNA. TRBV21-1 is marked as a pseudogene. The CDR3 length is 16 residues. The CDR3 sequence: CASSKALAGCTDTQYF. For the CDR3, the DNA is TGTGCCAGCAGCAAGGCTCTAGCGGGGTGCACAGATACGCAGTATTTT.

The CDR3 loop reads CASSKVLAGRNEQFF. The CDR3 nucleotides read TGTGCCAGTAGTAAGGTCCTAGCGGGAAGGAATGAGCAGTTCTTC. The chain carries TRBV19 and TRBJ2-1, with 9 nucleotides matching TRBD2. The CDR3 is 15 residues long. Germline trimming cut 4 bases from V and 7 bases from J; bases unmatched to any gene: 8. In germline, CDR1 is LNHDA, CDR2 SQIVND (reference sequence).

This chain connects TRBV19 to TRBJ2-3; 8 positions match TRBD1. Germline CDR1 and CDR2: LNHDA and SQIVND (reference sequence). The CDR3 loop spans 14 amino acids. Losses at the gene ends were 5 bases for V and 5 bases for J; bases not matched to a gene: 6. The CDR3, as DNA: TGTGCCAGTAGTGGCGCAGGGGGCCGAGATACGCAGTATTTT. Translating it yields CASSGAGGRDTQYF.

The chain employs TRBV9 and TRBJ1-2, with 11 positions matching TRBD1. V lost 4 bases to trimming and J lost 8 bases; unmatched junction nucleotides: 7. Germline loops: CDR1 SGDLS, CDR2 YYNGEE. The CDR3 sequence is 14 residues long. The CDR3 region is CASSPGQGARGYTF. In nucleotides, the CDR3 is TGTGCCAGCAGCCCCGGACAGGGGGCGCGGGGCTACACCTTC.